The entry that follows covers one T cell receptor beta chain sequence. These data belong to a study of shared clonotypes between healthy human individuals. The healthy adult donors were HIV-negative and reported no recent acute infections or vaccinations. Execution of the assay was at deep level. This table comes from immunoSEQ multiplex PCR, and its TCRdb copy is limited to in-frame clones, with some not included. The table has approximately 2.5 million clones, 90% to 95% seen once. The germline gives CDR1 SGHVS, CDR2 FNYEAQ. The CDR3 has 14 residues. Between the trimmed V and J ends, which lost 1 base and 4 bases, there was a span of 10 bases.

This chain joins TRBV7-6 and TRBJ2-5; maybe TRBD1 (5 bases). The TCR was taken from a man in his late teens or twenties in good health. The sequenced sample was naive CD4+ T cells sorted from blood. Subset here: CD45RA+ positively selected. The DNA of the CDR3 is TGTGCCAGCAGCTTAGGCAGGGTAGGAGAGACCCAGTACTTC. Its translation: CASSLGRVGETQYF. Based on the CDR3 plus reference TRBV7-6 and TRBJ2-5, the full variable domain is GAGVSQSPRYKVTKRGQDVALRCDPISGHVSLYWYRQALGQGPEFLTYFNYEAQQDKSGLPNDRFSAERPEGSISTLTIQRTEQRDSAMYRCASSLGRVGETQYFGPGTRLLVL.